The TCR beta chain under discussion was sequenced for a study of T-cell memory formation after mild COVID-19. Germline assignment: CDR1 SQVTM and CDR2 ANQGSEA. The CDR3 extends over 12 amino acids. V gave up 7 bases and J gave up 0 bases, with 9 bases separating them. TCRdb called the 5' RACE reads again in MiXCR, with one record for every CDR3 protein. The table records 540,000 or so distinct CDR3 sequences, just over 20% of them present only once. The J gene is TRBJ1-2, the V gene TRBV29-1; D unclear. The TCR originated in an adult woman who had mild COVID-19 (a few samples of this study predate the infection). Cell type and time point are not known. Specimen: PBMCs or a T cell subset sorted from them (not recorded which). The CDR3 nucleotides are TGCAGCGCCTCACACCCTAACTATGGCTACACCTTC. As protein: CSASHPNYGYTF.